The 14 T cell receptor beta chains presented below share a single source sample, sequenced in a study of blood T cell repertoires in COVID-19. Assay used: immunoSEQ multiplex PCR; TCRdb lists only in-frame clones, some missing. The sample has roughly 200,000 clones, about 88% seen once. Specimen: peripheral blood. The receptors derive from a middle-aged man with COVID-19, enrolled during active disease.

The V and J genes are TRBV5-4 and TRBJ2-3, with D possibly TRBD2 on 5 matching bases. V lost 0 bases, J lost 2 bases, and 10 bases lay in between. Per the germline V gene, CDR1 is SGHNT and CDR2 is YYREEE (reference sequence). This CDR3 comprises 15 residues. CDR3 in DNA: TGTGCCAGCAGCTTGGCGGGGAGAACCACAGATACGCAGTATTTT. Translated: CASSLAGRTTDTQYF. The full variable domain, its missing parts supplied by reference TRBV5-4 and TRBJ2-3, is ETGVTQSPTHLIKTRGQQVTLRCSSQSGHNTVSWYQQALGQGPQFIFQYYREEENGRGNFPPRFSGLQFPNYSSELNVNALELDDSALYLCASSLAGRTTDTQYFGPGTRLTVL.

The genes are TRBV19 and TRBJ1-4; tentatively, D is TRBD1 (5 bases). This CDR3 has 13 residues. V gave up 5 bases and J gave up 5 bases, with 9 bases separating them. Germline V gene lookup returns CDR1 LNHDA and CDR2 SQIVND (reference sequence). The CDR3 DNA reads TGTGCCAGTAGTGGTAGGGGAAATGAAAAACTGTTTTTT. Amino acids: CASSGRGNEKLFF.

This sequence joins TRBV4-2 and TRBJ2-1; D might be TRBD2 (6 bases). The V and J ends lost 0 bases and 0 bases respectively, with 15 bases between them. The CDR3 loop spans 18 amino acids. Per the germline V gene, CDR1 is LGHNA and CDR2 is YNFKEQ. CDR3 loop: CASSQDGPSASSYNEQFF. The CDR3 DNA reads TGTGCCAGCAGCCAAGATGGCCCTAGCGCTAGCTCCTACAATGAGCAGTTCTTC.

A single count supports this clone. This chain joins TRBV5-6 and TRBJ1-4, with 11 bases lining up with TRBD1. The CDR3 sequence is 18 residues long. V lost 0 bases, J lost 3 bases, and 7 bases stayed unmatched. CDR1 and CDR2 (germline): SGHDT, YYEEEE. The CDR3 nucleotides read TGTGCCAGCAGCTTGGCCCCGGGACAGGGGGAGTCTAATGAAAAACTGTTTTTT. As protein: CASSLAPGQGESNEKLFF.

The table lists this clone with a count of one. The V call is TRBV10-3, the J call TRBJ2-5; 7 bases fit TRBD2. The V and J ends lost 5 bases and 3 bases, in that order; junction bases with no gene match: 3. The CDR3 length is 13 residues. CDR1 and CDR2 from the germline V gene are ENHRY and SYGVKD. This CDR3 reads CAISRSGEETQYF. CDR3 bases: TGTGCCATCAGTCGAAGCGGGGAAGAGACCCAGTACTTC.

This chain connects TRBV5-1 to TRBJ1-1; 8 bases align to TRBD1. With V trimmed by 4 bases and J by 1 base, 9 bases remained unmatched. Per germline, CDR1 SGHRS and CDR2 YFSETQ. The CDR3 is 16 residues long. CDR3 sequence reads: CASSPRTGRANTEAFF. CDR3 DNA: TGCGCCAGCAGCCCCCGGACAGGGCGGGCGAACACTGAAGCTTTCTTT.

This sequence joins TRBV2 and TRBJ2-7; D ambiguous. The V end was cut by 6 bases, the J end by 6 bases, with 15 bases between. Germline assignment: CDR1 SNHLY and CDR2 FYNNEI. This CDR3 comprises 13 residues. The CDR3 nucleotides are TGTGCCAGCAGCCTATACCGACTCATCGAGCAGTACTTC. Translation gives CASSLYRLIEQYF. Drawing the rest from reference TRBV2 and TRBJ2-7, the complete variable domain is EPEVTQTPSHQVTQMGQEVILRCVPISNHLYFYWYRQILGQKVEFLVSFYNNEISEKSEIFDDQFSVERPDGSNFTLKIRSTKLEDSAMYFCASSLYRLIEQYFGPGTRLTVT.

This rearrangement joins TRBV4-1 to TRBJ1-1; D ambiguous. V was clipped by 0 bases and J by 6 bases, with 11 bases between them. From germline, CDR1 is MGHRA and CDR2 YSYEKL. The CDR3 length is 14 residues. CDR3 bases: TGCGCCAGCAGCCAAGATTTTACTAGGCCTGAAGCTTTCTTT. Amino acid sequence: CASSQDFTRPEAFF.

The chain is built from TRBV24-1 and TRBJ2-1; a possible D gene is TRBD1 (6 bases). Germline V gives CDR1 KGHDR, CDR2 SFDVKD. The CDR3 has 16 amino acids. The V and J ends lost 3 bases and 4 bases respectively, with 15 bases between them. CDR3 amino acids: CATSDPLPGQYNEQFF. In nucleotides, the CDR3 is TGTGCCACCAGTGATCCCCTTCCGGGACAATACAATGAGCAGTTCTTC.

This sequence joins TRBV3-1 (or the pseudogene TRBV3-2) and TRBJ1-2; D remains ambiguous. CDR1 and CDR2 (germline): LGHDT, YNNKEL (reference sequence). The CDR3 contains 12 residues. The V end was cut by 4 bases, the J end by 5 bases, with 8 bases between. The CDR3 spells CASSLDRYGYTF. The CDR3 coding sequence is TGTGCCAGCAGCCTCGATCGGTATGGCTACACCTTC.

Concerning this clone: Compared with germline, one end of the junction differs, possibly owing to a read error. The CDR3 sequence: CASSANEAGRQNPGELFF. As DNA, the CDR3 is TGTGCCAGCAGTGCGAATGAAGCGGGGCGGCAGAACCCCGGGGAGCTGTTTTTT. The rearrangement uses TRBV6-4 and TRBJ2-2; 7 bases are a match to TRBD2. There are 18 residues in the CDR3. Germline V CDR1 and CDR2: MRHNA, SNTAGT.

The J gene is TRBJ2-7, the V gene TRBV7-6; 10 bases align to TRBD2. The CDR3 extends over 16 amino acids. V trimming: 1 base; J trimming: 0 bases; junction bases outside the gene matches: 3. Germline CDR1 reads SGHVS; CDR2 reads FNYEAQ. The CDR3 nucleotides are TGTGCCAGCAGCTTAGGGACTAGCGGAGGCTCCTACGAGCAGTACTTC. Its protein is CASSLGTSGGSYEQYF.

V gene TRBV25-1 combines with J gene TRBJ2-3; 10 bases line up with TRBD2. V was pared by 6 bases and J by 4 bases, with 4 bases of the junction left unmatched. This CDR3 is 14 amino acids long. From germline, CDR1 is MGHDK and CDR2 SYGVNS. For the CDR3, the DNA is TGTGCCAGCAGGCTAGCGGGAGCCCCAGATACGCAGTATTTT. Amino acids: CASRLAGAPDTQYF.

The chain joins TRBV7-9 to TRBJ1-1, with D possibly TRBD1 on 5 matching bases. V lost 4 bases and J lost 4, with 16 bases in between. Germline assignment: CDR1 SEHNR and CDR2 FQNEAQ (reference sequence). The CDR3 is made up of 15 amino acids. The CDR3 spells CASSSKGPHSTEAFF. The CDR3 coding sequence is TGTGCCAGCAGCTCCAAGGGGCCACACTCCACTGAAGCTTTCTTT. Filled out from reference TRBV7-9 and TRBJ1-1, the complete variable domain reads DTGVSQNPRHKITKRGQNVTFRCDPISEHNRLYWYRQTLGQGPEFLTYFQNEAQLEKSRLLSDRFSAERPKGSFSTLEIQRTEQGDSAMYLCASSSKGPHSTEAFFGQGTRLTVV.